This T cell receptor beta chain was captured in a study of T cell changes during pregnancy in multiple sclerosis. Generated by immunoSEQ multiplex PCR, the TCRdb table keeps only in-frame clones and is missing some. The repertoire holds about 64,000 clones, with roughly 96% as singletons. This CDR3 contains 14 residues. Germline trimming cut 5 bases from V and 4 bases from J; bases unmatched to any gene: 2. Germline CDR1 is SEHNR and CDR2 is FQNEAQ (reference sequence). The sequences come from CD8+ T cells from peripheral blood mononuclear cells, collected after pregnancy. This sequence originates from a female donor with multiple sclerosis, enrolled in a pregnancy study. V is TRBV7-9 and J is TRBJ1-5, with 10 bases aligning to TRBD1. The CDR3 DNA follows: TGTGCCAGCAGCCTGGACAGGGGGAATCAGCCCCAGCATTTT. Protein sequence: CASSLDRGNQPQHF.